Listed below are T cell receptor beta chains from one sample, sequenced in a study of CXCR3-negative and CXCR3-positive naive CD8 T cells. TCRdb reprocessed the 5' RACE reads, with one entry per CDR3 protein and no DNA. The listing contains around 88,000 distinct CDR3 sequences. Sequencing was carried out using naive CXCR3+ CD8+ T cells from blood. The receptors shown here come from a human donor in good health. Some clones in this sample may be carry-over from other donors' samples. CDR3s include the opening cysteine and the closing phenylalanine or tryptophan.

CDR3aa: CASSFFLAETYEQYF
v_gene: TRBV28
j_gene: TRBJ2-7

CDR3aa: CASSAPEGDGSPYEQYF
v_gene: TRBV9
j_gene: TRBJ2-7

CDR3aa: CASSLGYQPQHF
v_gene: TRBV12-3/TRBV12-4
j_gene: TRBJ1-5

CDR3aa: CASSLWVGELFF
v_gene: TRBV7-9
j_gene: TRBJ2-2

CDR3aa: CASSRPRVNTEAFF
v_gene: TRBV3-1
j_gene: TRBJ1-1

CDR3aa: CASSIPRGRETYNEQFF
v_gene: TRBV19
j_gene: TRBJ2-1

CDR3aa: CASSLGTATLLSYGYTF
v_gene: TRBV12-3/TRBV12-4
j_gene: TRBJ1-2

CDR3aa: CASSMEGYGYTF
v_gene: TRBV19
j_gene: TRBJ1-2

CDR3aa: CASTLAGGPTEAFF
v_gene: TRBV7-9
j_gene: TRBJ1-1

CDR3aa: CASSGPHTPAYEQYF
v_gene: TRBV12-3/TRBV12-4
j_gene: TRBJ2-7

CDR3aa: CASSLTPAIGNEQFF
v_gene: TRBV5-1
j_gene: TRBJ2-1